The 29 T cell receptor beta chains below were found in one sample sequenced in a study of relationships among human T cell subsets. CD4+ cells were positively selected first, then anti-CD25 beads isolated CD4+CD25+ regulatory T cells. From mRNA, alpha and beta CDR3 regions were amplified using semiquantitative ARM-PCR. Tagged nested gene-specific primers were used first, then communal superprimers amplified exponentially. TCRdb re-derived calls from the multiplex PCR reads in MiXCR, one entry per CDR3 protein. The data show approximately 15,000 distinct CDR3 sequences, about 60% seen once. Sequencing was carried out using Tregs sorted from blood. The receptors come from a man in his forties in good health.

This chain connects TRBV7-9 to TRBJ2-3; 15 positions agree with TRBD2. The ends lost 5 bases at V and 4 bases at J; junction bases unmatched: 4. The CDR3 has 16 amino acids. The V gene's germline CDR1 is SEHNR and CDR2 FQNEAQ (reference sequence). Here the CDR3 reads CASSTGLAGGSDTQYF. The CDR3 coding sequence is TGTGCCAGCAGCACGGGACTAGCGGGGGGATCAGATACGCAGTATTTT. Full variable domain (rest looked up from reference TRBV7-9 and TRBJ2-3): DTGVSQNPRHKITKRGQNVTFRCDPISEHNRLYWYRQTLGQGPEFLTYFQNEAQLEKSRLLSDRFSAERPKGSFSTLEIQRTEQGDSAMYLCASSTGLAGGSDTQYFGPGTRLTVL.

V gene TRBV15 combines with J gene TRBJ1-5, with no clear D. Trimming removed 3 bases from V and 9 bases from J, with 12 bases in between. The CDR3 spans 13 residues. CDR1 LNHNV and CDR2 YYDKDF come from the germline V gene (reference sequence). This chain's CDR3 is CATSRAGGRPQHF. In nucleotides, the CDR3 is TGTGCCACCAGCAGGGCTGGAGGTAGGCCCCAGCATTTT.

This clonotype counts as medium-sized. This rearrangement joins TRBV20-1 to TRBJ2-3; a possible D gene is TRBD2 (6 bases). V lost 3 bases and J lost 0, with 16 bases in between. This CDR3 is built from 16 residues. Germline loops: CDR1 DFQATT, CDR2 SNEGSKA (reference sequence). The CDR3 DNA follows: TGCAGTGCTAGTCCTCCGCTAGCGAGAAGCACAGATACGCAGTATTTT. Amino acids: CSASPPLARSTDTQYF.

V is TRBV11-2 and J is TRBJ1-2, with a weak D call TRBD1 (6 bases). Germline V CDR1 and CDR2: SGHAT, FQNNGV. The CDR3 is made up of 13 amino acids. V gave up 5 bases and J gave up 3 bases, with 10 bases separating them. CDR3 in DNA: TGTGCCAGCAGCGCGGACAGCCACTATGGCTACACCTTC. The encoded protein is CASSADSHYGYTF. Combining the CDR3 with reference TRBV11-2 and TRBJ1-2 gives the whole variable domain EAGVAQSPRYKIIEKRQSVAFWCNPISGHATLYWYQQILGQGPKLLIQFQNNGVVDDSQLPKDRFSAERLKGVDSTLKIQPAKLEDSAVYLCASSADSHYGYTFGSGTRLTVV.

The chain uses TRBV10-3 and TRBJ1-1; no definite D call. Germline assignment: CDR1 ENHRY and CDR2 SYGVKD. Trimming took 5 bases from V and 1 from J, leaving 8 bases between them. The CDR3 consists of 13 residues. CDR3 residues: CAISPQANTEAFF. Written as DNA, the CDR3 is TGTGCCATCAGTCCCCAGGCGAACACTGAAGCTTTCTTT.

The rearrangement joins TRBV7-2 to TRBJ2-5, with 9 bases matching TRBD2. Germline V gene lookup returns CDR1 SGHTA and CDR2 FQGNSA. This CDR3 contains 17 residues. Trimming cost V 5 bases and J 3 bases; bases outside gene matches: 13. CDR3 sequence reads: CASSGLRGLAGKETQYF. Here the CDR3 DNA reads TGTGCCAGCAGCGGACTTAGGGGACTAGCTGGGAAAGAGACCCAGTACTTC.

Worth noting for this clonotype: One junction end does not reproduce the germline sequence, and a read error may be involved. V gene TRBV30 combines with J gene TRBJ2-1; 8 nucleotides line up with TRBD2. Per germline, CDR1 GTSNPN and CDR2 SVGIG (reference sequence). The CDR3 has 15 amino acids. For the CDR3, the DNA is TGTGCCTCTACCAGCGGGAGCCGGTCCTACAATAAGCAGTTCTTC. Its protein is CASTSGSRSYNKQFF. Full variable domain (remainder filled in from reference TRBV30 and TRBJ2-1): SQTIHQWPATLVQPVGSPLSLECTVEGTSNPNLYWYRQAAGRGLQLLFYSVGIGQISSEVPQNLSASRPQDRQFILSSKKLLLSDSGFYLCASTSGSRSYNKQFFGPGTRLTVL.

The chain is built from TRBV4-2 and TRBJ2-5; D unresolved. From germline, CDR1 is LGHNA and CDR2 YNFKEQ. The CDR3 covers 14 residues. The V gene lost 0 bases and the J gene lost 5 bases, with 10 bases spanning the gap. This CDR3 is CASSQDNDAETQYF. The CDR3 coding sequence is TGTGCCAGCAGCCAAGATAACGATGCCGAGACCCAGTACTTC.

The rearrangement links TRBV5-1 to TRBJ2-7; D is uncertain. The CDR3 totals 13 residues. Trimming shortened V by 4 bases and J by 3 bases, and 11 bases separated the two germline ends. Germline V CDR1 and CDR2: SGHRS, YFSETQ. DNA for the CDR3: TGCGCCAGCAGCCTCGCCGGAAACTACGAGCAGTACTTC. This codes for CASSLAGNYEQYF. The full variable domain, with the rest looked up from reference TRBV5-1 and TRBJ2-7, is KAGVTQTPRYLIKTRGQQVTLSCSPISGHRSVSWYQQTPGQGLQFLFEYFSETQRNKGNFPGRFSGRQFSNSRSEMNVSTLELGDSALYLCASSLAGNYEQYFGPGTRLTVT.

This clonotype was counted a few times. This sequence joins TRBV6-5 and TRBJ1-5; D gene ambiguous. Trimming cost V 7 bases and J 2 bases, with 9 bases left between them. The CDR3 has 13 residues. Germline lookup yields CDR1 MNHEY and CDR2 SVGAGI. This CDR3 is CASTNGGNQPQHF. CDR3 in DNA: TGTGCCAGCACCAACGGTGGCAATCAGCCCCAGCATTTT.

The rearrangement uses TRBV25-1 and TRBJ2-1; D perhaps matches TRBD1 (5 bases). The CDR3 covers 17 residues. Germline-derived CDR1 and CDR2 are MGHDK and SYGVNS. The ends were cut back, 8 bases at V and 0 bases at J, with 20 bases in the middle. The CDR3 region has the DNA TGTGCCAGCTTACCCTCGACAGCCTCGAGCTCCTACAATGAGCAGTTCTTC. This encodes CASLPSTASSSYNEQFF.

The chain combines TRBV7-9 with TRBJ2-5; no clear D. The germline gives CDR1 SEHNR, CDR2 FQNEAQ (reference sequence). This CDR3 comprises 11 residues. V lost 4 bases, J lost 5 bases, and 5 bases lay in between. The CDR3: CASSSGETQYF. The CDR3 DNA sequence: TGTGCCAGCAGCTCTGGGGAGACCCAGTACTTC.

The J gene is TRBJ1-2, the V gene TRBV6-5; 9 nucleotides match TRBD1. Germline loops: CDR1 MNHEY, CDR2 SVGAGI. The ends lost 6 bases at V and 6 bases at J; junction bases unmatched: 5. This CDR3 has 13 residues. CDR3 amino acids: CASSIGTGHGYTF. The CDR3 nucleotides read TGTGCCAGCAGCATCGGGACAGGGCATGGCTACACCTTC.

This clonotype was detected only once. The V call is TRBV19, the J call TRBJ1-2; D remains ambiguous. The V end was cut by 4 bases, the J end by 1 base, with 10 bases between. This CDR3 is built from 14 residues. In germline, CDR1 is LNHDA, CDR2 SQIVND (reference sequence). The CDR3 DNA reads as TGTGCCAGTAGTAGAGATCTTCTTAACTATGGCTACACCTTC. Translation: CASSRDLLNYGYTF.

The chain has TRBV6-5 and TRBJ2-7, with 7 bases aligning to TRBD1. The CDR3 is 14 amino acids. From germline, CDR1 is MNHEY and CDR2 SVGAGI. V shed 6 bases and J 3 bases; nucleotides not matched to a gene: 8. CDR3 coding DNA: TGTGCCAGCAGGGGGCCGACAGGGCTCTACGAGCAGTACTTC. Translated: CASRGPTGLYEQYF.

The V gene is TRBV11-2, the J gene TRBJ2-7, with 8 bases lining up with TRBD1. CDR3 size: 13 residues. Germline V CDR1 and CDR2: SGHAT, FQNNGV. With V trimmed by 1 base and J by 8 bases, 4 bases remained unmatched. The CDR3 loop is CASSLGGTGKQYF. As DNA, the CDR3 is TGTGCCAGCAGCTTAGGCGGGACAGGCAAGCAGTACTTC.

The chain is built from TRBV28 and TRBJ1-6; no reliable D call. Per germline, CDR1 MDHEN and CDR2 SYDVKM. V lost 3 bases and J 0 bases, leaving 3 bases between the germline ends. CDR3 length equals 14 residues. CDR3 nucleotide sequence: TGTGCCAGCAGTTTGATCTCCTATAATTCACCCCTCCACTTT. It encodes CASSLISYNSPLHF. The full variable domain, with the rest looked up from reference TRBV28 and TRBJ1-6, is DVKVTQSSRYLVKRTGEKVFLECVQDMDHENMFWYRQDPGLGLRLIYFSYDVKMKEKGDIPEGYSVSREKKERFSLILESASTNQTSMYLCASSLISYNSPLHFGNGTRLTVT.

The V gene is TRBV7-8, the J gene TRBJ1-1, with D perhaps TRBD1 (6 bases). V was trimmed by 5 bases and J by 2 bases, leaving 21 bases between them. CDR1 is SGHVS and CDR2 is FQNEAQ in the germline V gene. CDR3 length: 17 amino acids. This CDR3 reads CASSPSRGNQPNTEAFF. DNA of the CDR3: TGTGCCAGCAGCCCGAGCAGGGGAAACCAACCTAACACTGAAGCTTTCTTT. The full variable domain, in which reference TRBV7-8 and TRBJ1-1 provide the parts outside the CDR3, is GAGVSQSPRYKVAKRGQDVALRCDPISGHVSLFWYQQALGQGPEFLTYFQNEAQLDKSGLPSDRFFAERPEGSVSTLKIQRTQQEDSAVYLCASSPSRGNQPNTEAFFGQGTRLTVV.

The chain uses TRBV14 and TRBJ2-1; TRBD1 is a possible D gene (6 bases). The CDR3 sequence is 13 residues long. Germline CDR1 SGHDN, CDR2 FVKESK. The V and J ends lost 1 base and 14 bases respectively, with 15 bases between them. CDR3 DNA sequence: TGTGCCAGCAGCCAAGTAACCCAGGGGCGTAAGTTCTTC. Translated: CASSQVTQGRKFF.

In its sample, this clonotype was seen once. No conserved phenylalanine or tryptophan ends this CDR3, so it is likely a read error. The CDR3 loop is CAISDGGLSGNTIYL. The CDR3 DNA is TGTGCCATCAGTGATGGGGGCCTCTCTGGAAACACCATATATCTT. V and J are TRBV10-3 and TRBJ1-3; a possible D gene is TRBD1 (6 bases). CDR1 and CDR2 from the germline V gene are ENHRY and SYGVKD. The V gene lost 3 bases and the J gene lost 0 bases, with 9 bases spanning the gap. The length of the CDR3 is 15 residues.

The rearrangement uses TRBV28 and TRBJ2-1, with D perhaps matching TRBD2 (6 bases). Germline CDR1 is MDHEN and CDR2 is SYDVKM. The ends were cut back, 1 base at V and 6 bases at J, with 10 bases in the middle. The CDR3 runs 14 residues. In nucleotides, the CDR3 is TGTGCCAGCAGTTTATCACTAGCAAGCAATGAGCAGTTCTTC. Translated, it gives CASSLSLASNEQFF.

This clonotype has a handful of counts. V gene TRBV12-3 or TRBV12-4 combines with J gene TRBJ2-7, with D possibly matching TRBD2 (5 bases). The CDR3 is 12 amino acids. Trimming shortened V by 6 bases and J by 6 bases, and 12 bases separated the two germline ends. CDR3 protein: CASSTRRLEQYF. The CDR3 DNA sequence: TGTGCCAGCAGCACTAGACGGCTCGAGCAGTACTTC.

The gene calls are TRBV30 and TRBJ1-1; perhaps TRBD1 as D (5 bases). V was cut by 8 bases and J by 1 base, with 11 bases left in between. Per the germline V gene, CDR1 is GTSNPN and CDR2 is SVGIG (reference sequence). This CDR3 spans 12 amino acids. CDR3 protein: CAGGRGNTEAFF. DNA for the CDR3: TGTGCCGGGGGGAGGGGGAACACTGAAGCTTTCTTT.

In its sample, this clonotype was seen once. The gene calls are TRBV20-1 and TRBJ1-1; maybe TRBD1 (6 bases). This CDR3 has 12 amino acids. Germline lookup yields CDR1 DFQATT and CDR2 SNEGSKA (reference sequence). Trimming pared 7 bases from V and 5 bases from J, leaving 14 bases between. The CDR3 DNA is TGCAGTGTTAAGCTAGGGGGGACTGAAGCTTTCTTT. This encodes CSVKLGGTEAFF.

The count of this clonotype is one. This chain connects TRBV10-2 to TRBJ2-4, with 11 nucleotides matching TRBD1. The V and J ends lost 6 bases and 13 bases, in that order; junction bases with no gene match: 11. Germline CDR1 WSHSY, CDR2 SAAADI. The CDR3 contains 14 residues. The CDR3 region has the DNA TGCGCCAGCAGAGTTGGACAGGGGGCCGCGATCCAGTACTTC. This translates into CASRVGQGAAIQYF.

This clonotype was detected a few times. This chain connects TRBV19 to TRBJ1-2, with D uncertain. V was trimmed by 5 bases and J by 0 bases, leaving 7 bases between them. Germline values: CDR1 LNHDA, CDR2 SQIVND (reference sequence). The CDR3 has 13 residues. The CDR3: CASSQETNYGYTF. The CDR3 DNA reads as TGTGCCAGTAGTCAGGAGACTAACTATGGCTACACCTTC.

This chain connects TRBV5-1 to TRBJ2-7; no firm D call. Germline CDR1 and CDR2: SGHRS and YFSETQ. The CDR3 is made up of 13 amino acids. V shed 0 bases and J shed 1 base, with 5 bases lying between them. The CDR3 nucleotides read TGCGCCAGCAGCTTGGACCAGTCCTACGAGCAGTACTTC. It yields the protein CASSLDQSYEQYF.

The gene calls are TRBV13 and TRBJ1-5; TRBD1 might be the D (5 bases). The germline CDR1 and CDR2 sequences are PRHDT and FYEKMQ (reference sequence). The CDR3 loop spans 14 amino acids. The V end was cut by 5 bases, the J end by 2 bases, with 10 bases between. The CDR3 DNA is TGTGCCAGCAGCCGGGGACGGGGCAATCAGCCCCAGCATTTT. Protein: CASSRGRGNQPQHF.

As regards this clonotype: One end of the junction is discordant with germline, which a read error may explain. The rearrangement joins TRBV28 to TRBJ1-2, with TRBD1 identical over 7 bases. CDR3 size: 16 residues. The V gene's germline CDR1 is MDHEN and CDR2 SYDVKM. The CDR3 here is CASSLWHRGGDYGYTF. CDR3 sequence (DNA): TGTGCCAGCAGCTTATGGCATAGAGGGGGCGACTATGGCTACACCTTC.